The 18 T cell receptor beta chains below come from one sample, sequenced in a study of Graves' ophthalmopathy and Graves' hyperthyroidism. RNA transcripts were the source from which TCR beta CDR3 regions were amplified. Amplification began with first-round RT-PCR using HTBI primers, then second-round multiplex PCR was performed. TCRdb analysed the multiplex PCR reads with MiXCR anew, one entry per CDR3 protein. This table has approximately 640,000 distinct CDR3 sequences, roughly two fifths appearing once. The sequencing input was peripheral blood. Receptors were obtained from an adult man with Graves' ophthalmopathy.

This clonotype was seen only a few times. The chain's CDR3 is CATSENPGTDYTGELFF. DNA for the CDR3: TGTGCCACCAGTGAAAATCCTGGGACTGACTACACCGGGGAGCTGTTTTTT. The chain links TRBV24-1 to TRBJ2-2; a possible D gene is TRBD2 (6 bases). Germline lookup yields CDR1 KGHDR and CDR2 SFDVKD. Trimming removed 4 bases at V and 3 bases at J, with 17 bases between. The CDR3 spans 17 residues.

As to this clonotype: It may be a read error: a sequence one base away is much more abundant. Because the CDR3 is missing its conserved closing phenylalanine or tryptophan, this is likely a read error. The J gene is TRBJ2-7, the V gene TRBV20-1; 8 bases map to TRBD2. CDR3 length: 13 residues. The germline V gene has CDR1 DFQATT and CDR2 SNEGSKA (reference sequence). Trimming removed 6 bases from V and 2 bases from J; junction bases left unmatched: 6. CDR3 sequence: CSATSGSTYEQYC. In nucleotides, the CDR3 is TGCAGTGCAACGAGCGGGAGCACCTACGAGCAGTACTGC.

This clonotype was seen repeatedly, ten times or more. The chain carries TRBV7-9 and TRBJ1-1; 9 bases fit TRBD1. The V segment lost 2 bases and the J segment 5 bases; nucleotides outside the gene matches: 3. CDR3 length: 14 residues. Per germline, CDR1 SEHNR and CDR2 FQNEAQ (reference sequence). The CDR3 DNA is TGTGCCAGCAGCTTAAACAGGGGGCCAACTGAAGCTTTCTTT. Translated: CASSLNRGPTEAFF.

This clonotype was picked up a small number of times. The chain has TRBV6-5 and TRBJ1-2; D is ambiguous. The ends were cut back, 0 bases at V and 3 bases at J, with 5 bases in the middle. The length of the CDR3 is 13 residues. Germline values: CDR1 MNHEY, CDR2 SVGAGI. CDR3: CASSYSWDYGYTF. The CDR3 DNA is TGTGCCAGCAGTTACTCGTGGGACTATGGCTACACCTTC.

The chain employs TRBV4-1 and TRBJ1-2; 7 bases fit TRBD1. Germline CDR1 and CDR2: MGHRA and YSYEKL. J gave up 8 bases and V 1 base, and 10 bases lay outside the gene matches. This CDR3 contains 15 residues. DNA of the CDR3: TGCGCCAGCAGCCAAGTCCAGGGGCAGGGGGACGGCTACACCTTC. Its translation is CASSQVQGQGDGYTF.

The rearrangement joins TRBV6-1 to TRBJ1-5; no reliable D call. There are 14 residues in the CDR3. Germline V lookup: CDR1 MNHNS, CDR2 SASEGT. V was cut by 2 bases and J by 0 bases, with 5 bases left in between. Here the CDR3 DNA reads TGTGCCAGCAGTGAACCAAATAGCAATCAGCCCCAGCATTTT. As protein: CASSEPNSNQPQHF.

This clonotype was seen repeatedly, ten times or more. The J gene is TRBJ1-3, the V gene TRBV29-1; 7 nucleotides line up with TRBD1. Germline values: CDR1 SQVTM, CDR2 ANQGSEA. This CDR3 is built from 14 residues. The junction had 5 bases not matched to a gene; V was cut back by 6 bases and J by 0 bases. The CDR3 DNA reads TGCAGCGTCACCCGGACAGGCTCTGGAAACACCATATATTTT. This encodes CSVTRTGSGNTIYF.

The chain couples TRBV11-1 to TRBJ1-1; D may be TRBD1 (6 bases). Trimming removed 7 bases from V and 7 bases from J, with 16 bases in between. Germline values: CDR1 SGHAT, CDR2 FQDESV (reference sequence). There are 13 residues in the CDR3. Written as DNA, the CDR3 is TGTGCCAGCACCCCCCACAGGGAGATTGAAGCTTTCTTT. Encoded protein: CASTPHREIEAFF.

This clonotype was seen many times. The genes are TRBV2 and TRBJ1-2; a possible D gene is TRBD1 (5 bases). With 8 bases removed from V and 7 bases from J, the gap between germline ends came to 11 bases. Germline V gene lookup returns CDR1 SNHLY and CDR2 FYNNEI. This CDR3 has 11 residues. CDR3: CASPLGVGYTF. The CDR3 bases are TGTGCCAGCCCCTTGGGGGTTGGCTACACCTTC.

This clonotype was observed a few times. The chain carries TRBV5-1 and TRBJ1-3; 9 bases fit TRBD1. Germline loops: CDR1 SGHRS, CDR2 YFSETQ. Germline trimming cut 2 bases from V and 4 bases from J; bases unmatched to any gene: 4. There are 15 residues in the CDR3. The CDR3 DNA is TGCGCCAGCAGCTTTAACAGGGGGCCGGGAAACACCATATATTTT. Encoded protein: CASSFNRGPGNTIYF.

This clonotype was observed many times. This chain uses TRBV29-1 with TRBJ1-1; 11 bases are shared with TRBD1. V shed 7 bases, J shed 5 bases, and the junction held 6 bases outside the gene matches. CDR3 length: 13 residues. Germline V gene lookup returns CDR1 SQVTM and CDR2 ANQGSEA. CDR3 sequence reads: CSGGTGGGTEAFF. CDR3 DNA sequence: TGCAGCGGCGGGACAGGGGGGGGAACTGAAGCTTTCTTT.

This clonotype was observed many times. This chain links TRBV19 with TRBJ1-4; possible D gene TRBD1, 5 bases. V was cut by 5 bases and J by 3 bases, with 10 bases left in between. The germline V gene encodes CDR1 LNHDA and CDR2 SQIVND (reference sequence). The CDR3 covers 14 residues. In nucleotides, the CDR3 is TGTGCCAGTAGTGGGGCAGGAGCTAATGAAAAACTGTTTTTT. This encodes CASSGAGANEKLFF.

This clonotype was observed at least ten times. V usage is TRBV25-1 and J usage is TRBJ1-2; 9 bases line up with TRBD1. The CDR3 has 14 amino acids. Germline-derived CDR1 and CDR2 are MGHDK and SYGVNS. Losses at the gene ends were 4 bases for V and 8 bases for J; bases not matched to a gene: 8. This CDR3 is CASSGTTGGGGYTF. The DNA for the CDR3 is TGTGCCAGCAGTGGAACGACAGGGGGAGGCGGCTACACCTTC.

This clonotype was detected many times. V usage is TRBV25-1 and J usage is TRBJ1-2, with 7 bases fitting TRBD1. The CDR3 has 15 amino acids. The germline gives CDR1 MGHDK, CDR2 SYGVNS. The junction had 6 bases not matched to a gene; V was cut back by 0 bases and J by 5 bases. CDR3 residues: CASSEYEGRGYGYTF. The CDR3 coding sequence is TGTGCCAGCAGTGAATATGAGGGCAGGGGGTATGGCTACACCTTC.

V usage is TRBV11-3 and J usage is TRBJ2-7; unclear D gene. The CDR3 is made up of 16 amino acids. The ends were cut back, 2 bases at V and 2 bases at J, with 16 bases in the middle. Per germline, CDR1 SGHNT and CDR2 YENEEA. This chain's CDR3 is CASSLSRVYRPYEQYF. CDR3 in DNA: TGTGCCAGCAGCTTAAGCCGGGTCTACCGTCCCTACGAGCAGTACTTC.

This clonotype was detected many times. The V call is TRBV7-2, the J call TRBJ2-7; 10 nucleotides align to TRBD1. Germline V gene lookup returns CDR1 SGHTA and CDR2 FQGNSA. CDR3 length equals 14 residues. With 5 bases clipped from V and 5 bases from J, the junction kept 6 bases outside the gene matches. The CDR3 DNA reads as TGTGCCAGCAGCCTCGGACAGGGGGTAGACGAGCAGTACTTC. Protein sequence: CASSLGQGVDEQYF.

The chain combines TRBV9 with TRBJ2-2; 14 bases line up with TRBD2. There are 16 residues in the CDR3. The V gene end was trimmed by 3 bases and the J gene end by 10 bases; junction bases not matched to a gene: 8. Germline CDR1 SGDLS, CDR2 YYNGEE. CDR3 in amino acids: CASSGARTSGRLELFF. The CDR3, as DNA: TGTGCCAGCAGCGGAGCGAGGACTAGCGGGAGGTTGGAGCTGTTTTTT.

At least ten counts were recorded for this clonotype. V gene TRBV19 combines with J gene TRBJ1-6; TRBD1 matches at 9 bases. V trimming: 6 bases; J trimming: 8 bases; junction bases outside the gene matches: 2. The CDR3 covers 13 residues. From germline, CDR1 is LNHDA and CDR2 SQIVND (reference sequence). CDR3 loop: CASRGQGDSPLHF. In nucleotides, the CDR3 is TGTGCCAGTAGGGGACAGGGAGATTCACCCCTCCACTTT. The entire variable domain, with the rest obtained from reference TRBV19 and TRBJ1-6, is as follows: DGGITQSPKYLFRKEGQNVTLSCEQNLNHDAMYWYRQDPGQGLRLIYYSQIVNDFQKGDIAEGYSVSREKKESFPLTVTSAQKNPTAFYLCASRGQGDSPLHFGNGTRLTVT.